This T cell receptor (beta chain) was observed in a study of response to subunit inactivated influenza vaccine. TCRdb processed the RT-PCR reads anew with MiXCR; each CDR3 protein has one entry. The repertoire holds around 170,000 distinct CDR3 sequences, roughly a tenth seen once, with under 40% in the top ten. This CDR3 is 15 amino acids long. Trimming took 0 bases from V and 10 from J, leaving 16 bases between them. Germline CDR1 MNHEY, CDR2 SMNVEV (reference sequence). The sequences come from CD8+ T cells sorted from PBMCs, collected approximately 25 months after vaccination. The J gene is TRBJ2-1, the V gene TRBV27; D gene ambiguous. This sequence originates from a man aged 50 to 69 who received an inactivated influenza vaccine. In nucleotides, the CDR3 is TGTGCCAGCAGTTTATCTGGCGTAGGGCAATGGGAGCAGTTCTTC. This codes for CASSLSGVGQWEQFF.